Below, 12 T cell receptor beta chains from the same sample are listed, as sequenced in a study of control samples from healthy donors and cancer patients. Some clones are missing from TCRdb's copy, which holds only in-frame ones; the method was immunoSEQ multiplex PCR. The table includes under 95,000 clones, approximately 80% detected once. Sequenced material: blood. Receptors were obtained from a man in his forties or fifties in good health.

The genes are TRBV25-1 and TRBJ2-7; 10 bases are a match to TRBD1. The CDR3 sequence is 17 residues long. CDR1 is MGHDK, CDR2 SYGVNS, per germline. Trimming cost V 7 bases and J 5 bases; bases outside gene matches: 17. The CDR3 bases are TGTGCCAGCACCCTAGTCCTCCCACGGGACAGGGGCCACGAGCAGTACTTC. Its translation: CASTLVLPRDRGHEQYF.

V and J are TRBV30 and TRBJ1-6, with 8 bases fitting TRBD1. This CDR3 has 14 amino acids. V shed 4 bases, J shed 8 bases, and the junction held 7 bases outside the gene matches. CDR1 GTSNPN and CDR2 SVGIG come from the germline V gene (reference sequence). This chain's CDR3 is CAWTVQGAYSPLHF. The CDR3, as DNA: TGTGCCTGGACAGTCCAGGGGGCTTATTCACCCCTCCACTTT.

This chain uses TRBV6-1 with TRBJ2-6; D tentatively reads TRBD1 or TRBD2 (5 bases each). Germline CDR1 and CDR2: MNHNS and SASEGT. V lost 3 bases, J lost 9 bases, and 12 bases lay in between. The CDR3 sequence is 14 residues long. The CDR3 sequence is CASSDGAGGNVLTF. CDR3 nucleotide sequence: TGTGCCAGCAGTGACGGGGCAGGAGGCAACGTCCTGACTTTC.

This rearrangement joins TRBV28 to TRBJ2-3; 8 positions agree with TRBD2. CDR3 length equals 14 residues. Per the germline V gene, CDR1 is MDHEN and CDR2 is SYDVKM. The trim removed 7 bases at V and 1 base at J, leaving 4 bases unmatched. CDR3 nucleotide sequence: TGTGCCAGCACCTACGGGAGGGGCACAGATACGCAGTATTTT. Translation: CASTYGRGTDTQYF. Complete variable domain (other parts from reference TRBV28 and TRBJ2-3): DVKVTQSSRYLVKRTGEKVFLECVQDMDHENMFWYRQDPGLGLRLIYFSYDVKMKEKGDIPEGYSVSREKKERFSLILESASTNQTSMYLCASTYGRGTDTQYFGPGTRLTVL.

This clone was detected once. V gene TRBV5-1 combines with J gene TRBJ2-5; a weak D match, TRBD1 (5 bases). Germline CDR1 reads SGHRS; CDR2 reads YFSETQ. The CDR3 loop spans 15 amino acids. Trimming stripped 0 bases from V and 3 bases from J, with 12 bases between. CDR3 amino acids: CASSLVVGREETQYF. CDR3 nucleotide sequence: TGCGCCAGCAGCTTGGTGGTTGGCAGGGAAGAGACCCAGTACTTC.

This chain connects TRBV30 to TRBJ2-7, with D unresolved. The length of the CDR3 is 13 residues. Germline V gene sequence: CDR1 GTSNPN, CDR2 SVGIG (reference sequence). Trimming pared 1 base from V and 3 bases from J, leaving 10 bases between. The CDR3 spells CAWSGGPGYEQYF. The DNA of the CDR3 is TGTGCCTGGAGTGGGGGTCCAGGCTACGAGCAGTACTTC.

CDR3 sequence: CASSPGHLQETQYF. CDR3 DNA sequence: TGCGCCAGTTCCCCGGGACACCTCCAAGAGACCCAGTACTTC. V usage is TRBV5-1 and J usage is TRBJ2-5; a possible D gene is TRBD1 (6 bases). V was shortened by 8 bases and J by 1 base, with 15 bases between the two germline ends. Germline loops: CDR1 SGHRS, CDR2 YFSETQ. CDR3 length equals 14 residues.

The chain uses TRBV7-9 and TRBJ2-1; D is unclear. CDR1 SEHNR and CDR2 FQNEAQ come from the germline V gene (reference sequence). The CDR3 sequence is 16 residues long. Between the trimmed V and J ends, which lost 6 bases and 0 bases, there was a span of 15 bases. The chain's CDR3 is CASSPLSPSSYNEQFF. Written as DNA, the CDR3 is TGTGCCAGCAGTCCCCTATCCCCTTCCTCCTACAATGAGCAGTTCTTC.

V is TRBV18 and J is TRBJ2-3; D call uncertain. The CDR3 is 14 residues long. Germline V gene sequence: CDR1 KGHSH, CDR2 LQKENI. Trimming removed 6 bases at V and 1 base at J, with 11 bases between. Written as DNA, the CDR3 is TGTGCCAGCTCCTCACAAGGACGCACAGATACGCAGTATTTT. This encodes CASSSQGRTDTQYF.

The CDR3 sequence is CASSRDISNQPQHF. The CDR3 region has the DNA TGTGCCAGCAGTCGGGACATTAGCAATCAGCCCCAGCATTTT. The chain links TRBV6-5 to TRBJ1-5; the D gene is possibly TRBD1 (6 bases). Between the trimmed V and J ends, which lost 5 bases and 0 bases, there was a span of 8 bases. Per the germline V gene, CDR1 is MNHEY and CDR2 is SVGAGI. This CDR3 region has 14 residues.

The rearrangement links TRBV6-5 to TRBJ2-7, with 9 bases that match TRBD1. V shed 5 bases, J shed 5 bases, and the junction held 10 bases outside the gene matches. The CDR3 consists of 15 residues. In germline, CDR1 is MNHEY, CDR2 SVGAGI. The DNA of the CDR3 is TGTGCCAGCAGTAGTGGACAGGGGCTAACCCACGAGCAGTACTTC. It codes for CASSSGQGLTHEQYF.

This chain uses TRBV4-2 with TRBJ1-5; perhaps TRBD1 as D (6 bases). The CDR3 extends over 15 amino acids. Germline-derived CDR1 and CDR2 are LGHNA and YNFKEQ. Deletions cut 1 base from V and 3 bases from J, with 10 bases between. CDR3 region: CASSQGWTDNQPQHF. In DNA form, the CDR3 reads TGTGCCAGCAGCCAAGGGTGGACAGACAATCAGCCCCAGCATTTT.